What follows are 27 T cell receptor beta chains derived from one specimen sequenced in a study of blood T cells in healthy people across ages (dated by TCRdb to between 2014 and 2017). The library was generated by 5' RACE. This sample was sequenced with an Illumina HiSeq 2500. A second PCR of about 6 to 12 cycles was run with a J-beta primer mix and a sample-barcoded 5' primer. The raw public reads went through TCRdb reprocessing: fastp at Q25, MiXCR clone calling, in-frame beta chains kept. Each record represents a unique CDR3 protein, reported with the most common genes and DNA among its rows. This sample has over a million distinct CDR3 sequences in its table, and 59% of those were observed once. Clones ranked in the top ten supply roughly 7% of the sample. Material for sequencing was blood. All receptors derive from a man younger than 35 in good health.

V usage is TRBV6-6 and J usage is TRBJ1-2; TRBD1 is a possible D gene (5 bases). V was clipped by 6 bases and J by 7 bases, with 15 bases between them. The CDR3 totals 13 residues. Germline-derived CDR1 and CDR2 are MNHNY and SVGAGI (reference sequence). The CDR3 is CASSVLGEGGYTF. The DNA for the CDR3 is TGTGCCAGCAGCGTTCTAGGGGAGGGTGGCTACACCTTC.

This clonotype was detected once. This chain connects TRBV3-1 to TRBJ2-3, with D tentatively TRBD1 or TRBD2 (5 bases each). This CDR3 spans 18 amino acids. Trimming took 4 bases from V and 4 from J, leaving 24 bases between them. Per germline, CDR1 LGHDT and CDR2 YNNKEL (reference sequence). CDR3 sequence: CASSPRDPVRISSDTQYF. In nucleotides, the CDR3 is TGTGCCAGCAGCCCTCGGGACCCGGTTCGCATTAGCTCAGATACGCAGTATTTT.

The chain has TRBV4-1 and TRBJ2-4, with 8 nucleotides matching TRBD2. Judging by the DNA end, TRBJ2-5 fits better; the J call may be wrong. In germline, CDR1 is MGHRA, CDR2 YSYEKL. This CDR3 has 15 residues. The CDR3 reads CASSQGAGGTETQYF. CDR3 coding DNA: TGCGCCAGCAGCCAAGGGGCGGGGGGAACAGAGACCCAGTACTTC.

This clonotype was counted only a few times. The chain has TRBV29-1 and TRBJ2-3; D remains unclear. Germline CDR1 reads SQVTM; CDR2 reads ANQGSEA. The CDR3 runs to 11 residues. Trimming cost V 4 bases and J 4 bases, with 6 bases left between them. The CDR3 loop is CSVGAADTQYF. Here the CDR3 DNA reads TGCAGCGTTGGGGCCGCAGATACGCAGTATTTT.

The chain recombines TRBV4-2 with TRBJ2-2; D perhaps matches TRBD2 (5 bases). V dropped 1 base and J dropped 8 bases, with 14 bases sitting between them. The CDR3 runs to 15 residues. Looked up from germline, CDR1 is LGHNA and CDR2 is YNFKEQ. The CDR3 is CASSQAPGSTGELFF. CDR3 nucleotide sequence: TGTGCCAGCAGCCAAGCCCCGGGAAGCACTGGGGAGCTGTTTTTT.

The CDR3 region is CASSSGSAPYF. The CDR3 DNA follows: TGTGCCAGCAGCTCGGGATCGGCGCCGTACTTC. The chain recombines TRBV7-2 with TRBJ2-5, with D tentatively TRBD2 (5 bases). CDR1 SGHTA and CDR2 FQGNSA come from the germline V gene. This CDR3 is 11 amino acids long. The V end was cut by 4 bases, the J end by 13 bases, with 13 bases between.

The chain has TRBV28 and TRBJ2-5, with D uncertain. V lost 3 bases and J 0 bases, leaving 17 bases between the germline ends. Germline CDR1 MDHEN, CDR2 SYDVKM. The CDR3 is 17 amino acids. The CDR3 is CASSFQQQTRYQETQYF. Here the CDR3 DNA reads TGTGCCAGCAGTTTCCAGCAGCAGACCCGGTACCAAGAGACCCAGTACTTC.

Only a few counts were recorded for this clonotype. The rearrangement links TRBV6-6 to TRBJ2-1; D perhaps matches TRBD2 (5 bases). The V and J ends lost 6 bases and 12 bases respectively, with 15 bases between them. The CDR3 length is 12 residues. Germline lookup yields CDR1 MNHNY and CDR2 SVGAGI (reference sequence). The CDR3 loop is CASRTVGLMQFF. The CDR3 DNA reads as TGTGCCAGCAGAACCGTAGGACTGATGCAGTTCTTC.

The CDR3 loop reads CSARPPRDRPYEQYF. CDR3 nucleotides: TGCAGTGCTAGACCCCCCCGGGACAGACCCTACGAGCAGTACTTC. The gene calls are TRBV20-1 and TRBJ2-7; 7 bases line up with TRBD1. CDR3 length: 15 amino acids. V trimming: 2 bases; J trimming: 2 bases; junction bases outside the gene matches: 9. The germline V gene encodes CDR1 DFQATT and CDR2 SNEGSKA (reference sequence).

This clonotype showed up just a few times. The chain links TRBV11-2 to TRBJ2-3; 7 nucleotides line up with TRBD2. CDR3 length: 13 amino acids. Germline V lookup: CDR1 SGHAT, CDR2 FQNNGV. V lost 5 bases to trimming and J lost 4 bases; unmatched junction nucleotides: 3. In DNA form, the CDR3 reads TGTGCCAGCAGCGTAGCGGGCCCAGATACGCAGTATTTT. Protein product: CASSVAGPDTQYF.

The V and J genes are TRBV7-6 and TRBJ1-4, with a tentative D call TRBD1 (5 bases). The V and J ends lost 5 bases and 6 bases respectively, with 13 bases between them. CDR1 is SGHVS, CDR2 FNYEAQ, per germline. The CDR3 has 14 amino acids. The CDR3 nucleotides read TGTGCCAGCAGCCCGGACAATCAAGATGAAAAACTGTTTTTT. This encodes CASSPDNQDEKLFF.

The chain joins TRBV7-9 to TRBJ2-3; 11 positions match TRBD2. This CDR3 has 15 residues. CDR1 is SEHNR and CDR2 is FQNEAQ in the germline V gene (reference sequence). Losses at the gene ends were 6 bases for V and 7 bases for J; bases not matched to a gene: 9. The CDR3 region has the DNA TGTGCCAGCAGTTCGGCCGGGACTAGCGGCAATACGCAGTATTTT. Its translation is CASSSAGTSGNTQYF. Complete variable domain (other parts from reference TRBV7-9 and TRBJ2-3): DTGVSQNPRHKITKRGQNVTFRCDPISEHNRLYWYRQTLGQGPEFLTYFQNEAQLEKSRLLSDRFSAERPKGSFSTLEIQRTEQGDSAMYLCASSSAGTSGNTQYFGPGTRLTVL.

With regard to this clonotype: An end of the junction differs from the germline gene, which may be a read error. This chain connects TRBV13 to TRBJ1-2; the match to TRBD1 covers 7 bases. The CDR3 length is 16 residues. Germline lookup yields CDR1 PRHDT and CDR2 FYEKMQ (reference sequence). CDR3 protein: CASNLPGQTLGDGHTF. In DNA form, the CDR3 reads TGTGCCAGCAACCTGCCGGGACAGACCCTGGGGGATGGCCACACCTTC.

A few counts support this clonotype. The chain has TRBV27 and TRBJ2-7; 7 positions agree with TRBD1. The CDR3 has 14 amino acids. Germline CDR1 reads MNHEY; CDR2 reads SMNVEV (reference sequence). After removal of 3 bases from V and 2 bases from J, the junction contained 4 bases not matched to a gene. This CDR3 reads CASSFTQGAYEQYF. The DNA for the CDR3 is TGTGCCAGCAGTTTTACCCAGGGGGCCTACGAGCAGTACTTC.

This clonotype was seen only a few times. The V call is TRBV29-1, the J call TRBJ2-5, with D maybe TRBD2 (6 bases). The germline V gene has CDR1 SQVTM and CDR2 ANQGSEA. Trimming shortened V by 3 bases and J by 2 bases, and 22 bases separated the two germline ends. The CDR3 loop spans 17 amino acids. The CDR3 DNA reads TGCAGCGTTGATGGGGTAGCGGAAACTTCCTCACAAGAGACCCAGTACTTC. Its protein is CSVDGVAETSSQETQYF.

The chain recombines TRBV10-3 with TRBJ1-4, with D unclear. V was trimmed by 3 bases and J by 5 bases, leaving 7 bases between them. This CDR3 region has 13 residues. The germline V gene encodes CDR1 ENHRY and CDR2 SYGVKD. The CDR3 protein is CAISDGPNEKLFF. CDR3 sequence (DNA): TGTGCCATCAGTGATGGCCCCAATGAAAAACTGTTTTTT.

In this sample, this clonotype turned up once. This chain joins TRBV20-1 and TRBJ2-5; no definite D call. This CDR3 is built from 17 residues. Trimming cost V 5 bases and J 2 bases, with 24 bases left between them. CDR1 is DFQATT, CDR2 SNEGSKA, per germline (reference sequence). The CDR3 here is CSALSPSRLILQETQYF. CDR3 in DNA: TGCAGTGCTTTGTCCCCGTCCCGCTTAATCCTACAAGAGACCCAGTACTTC.

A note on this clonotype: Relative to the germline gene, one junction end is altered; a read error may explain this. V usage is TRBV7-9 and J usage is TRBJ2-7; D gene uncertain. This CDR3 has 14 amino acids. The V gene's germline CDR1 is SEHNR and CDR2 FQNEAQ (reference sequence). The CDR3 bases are TGTGCCAACAGCTTGGCAGGTTTCTCCTACGAGCAGTACTTC. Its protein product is CANSLAGFSYEQYF.

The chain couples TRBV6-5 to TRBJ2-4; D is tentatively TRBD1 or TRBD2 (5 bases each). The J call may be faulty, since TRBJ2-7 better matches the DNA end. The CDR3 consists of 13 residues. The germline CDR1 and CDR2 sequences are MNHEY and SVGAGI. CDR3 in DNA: TGTGCCAGCAGTCGGGACGAGAACTACGAGCAGTACTTC. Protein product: CASSRDENYEQYF.

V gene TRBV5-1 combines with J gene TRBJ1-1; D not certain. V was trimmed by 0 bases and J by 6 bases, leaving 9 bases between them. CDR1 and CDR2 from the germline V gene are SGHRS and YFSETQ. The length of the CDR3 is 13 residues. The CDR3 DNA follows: TGCGCCAGCAGCTTGGATTGGGGTCCTGAAGCTTTCTTT. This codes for CASSLDWGPEAFF.

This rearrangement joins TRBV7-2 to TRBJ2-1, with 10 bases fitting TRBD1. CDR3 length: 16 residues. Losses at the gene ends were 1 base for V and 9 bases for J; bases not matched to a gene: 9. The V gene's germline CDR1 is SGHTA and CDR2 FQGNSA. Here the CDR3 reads CASSLVGAWDRGEQFF. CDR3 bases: TGTGCCAGCAGCTTAGTGGGGGCCTGGGACAGGGGTGAGCAGTTCTTC.

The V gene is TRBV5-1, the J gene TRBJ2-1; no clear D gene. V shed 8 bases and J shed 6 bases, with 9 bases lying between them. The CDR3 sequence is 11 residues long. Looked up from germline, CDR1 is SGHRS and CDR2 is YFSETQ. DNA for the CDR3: TGCGCCAGTCAACAGTCCAATGAGCAGTTCTTC. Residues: CASQQSNEQFF. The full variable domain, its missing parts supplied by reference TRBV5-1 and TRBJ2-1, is KAGVTQTPRYLIKTRGQQVTLSCSPISGHRSVSWYQQTPGQGLQFLFEYFSETQRNKGNFPGRFSGRQFSNSRSEMNVSTLELGDSALYLCASQQSNEQFFGPGTRLTVL.

This CDR3 reads CASSSGGGTYNEQFF. The CDR3 DNA reads TGTGCCAGCAGTTCCGGGGGCGGAACCTACAATGAGCAGTTCTTC. This chain uses TRBV27 with TRBJ2-1; tentatively, D is TRBD1 or TRBD2 (6 bases each). CDR1 and CDR2 (germline): MNHEY, SMNVEV (reference sequence). Trimming removed 4 bases from V and 2 bases from J, with 12 bases in between. The CDR3 is 15 amino acids.

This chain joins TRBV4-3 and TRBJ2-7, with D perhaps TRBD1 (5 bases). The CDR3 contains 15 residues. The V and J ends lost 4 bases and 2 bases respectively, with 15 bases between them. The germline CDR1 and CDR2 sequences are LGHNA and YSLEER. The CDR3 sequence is CASSPMTENTYEQYF. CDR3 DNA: TGCGCCAGCAGCCCGATGACAGAAAACACCTACGAGCAGTACTTC.

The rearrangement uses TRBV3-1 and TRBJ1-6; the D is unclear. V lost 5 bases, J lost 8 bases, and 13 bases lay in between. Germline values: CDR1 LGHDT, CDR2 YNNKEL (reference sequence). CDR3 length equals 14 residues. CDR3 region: CASSWRGFDSPLHF. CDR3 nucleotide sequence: TGTGCCAGCAGCTGGAGAGGTTTTGATTCACCCCTCCACTTT.

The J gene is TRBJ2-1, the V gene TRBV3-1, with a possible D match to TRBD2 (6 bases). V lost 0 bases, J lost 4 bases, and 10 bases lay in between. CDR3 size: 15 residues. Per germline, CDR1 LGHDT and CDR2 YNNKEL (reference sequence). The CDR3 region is CASSQELRGYNEQFF. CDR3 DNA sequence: TGTGCCAGCAGCCAAGAGTTGCGGGGATACAATGAGCAGTTCTTC.

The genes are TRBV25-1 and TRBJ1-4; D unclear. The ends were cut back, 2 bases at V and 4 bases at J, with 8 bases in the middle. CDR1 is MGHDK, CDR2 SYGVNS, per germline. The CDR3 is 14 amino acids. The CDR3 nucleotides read TGTGCCAGCAGTGAAGTCGGGGTTAATGAAAAACTGTTTTTT. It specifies CASSEVGVNEKLFF.